Below are 18 T cell receptor beta chains sequenced from a single sample in a study of T cell repertoires in cytomegalovirus infection. TCRdb re-called the reads with MiXCR, one entry per CDR3 protein. The sample records about 740,000 distinct CDR3 sequences, approximately 40% being singletons. Material: PBMCs. These receptors all stem from a human donor in good health (CMV status not recorded). Some clones in this sample may be carry-over from other donors' samples.

A few counts support this clonotype. The genes are TRBV4-1 and TRBJ1-2; D might be TRBD1 (5 bases). V was clipped by 4 bases and J by 4 bases, with 22 bases between them. This CDR3 region has 17 residues. The germline V gene encodes CDR1 MGHRA and CDR2 YSYEKL. CDR3: CASSLPRQGRGGYGYTF. The DNA for the CDR3 is TGCGCCAGCAGCCTACCCCGGCAGGGTAGGGGTGGCTATGGCTACACCTTC.

This clonotype came up a few times. V gene TRBV28 combines with J gene TRBJ2-7, with TRBD2 matching 8 bases. CDR1 and CDR2 from the germline V gene are MDHEN and SYDVKM. This CDR3 has 15 amino acids. Unmatched junction bases numbered 6, after V lost 2 bases and J lost 3 bases. The CDR3 DNA reads TGTGCCAGCAGTTTAGCGGGAGGTCGGCTCTACGAGCAGTACTTC. Amino acids: CASSLAGGRLYEQYF.

The rearrangement uses TRBV4-3 and TRBJ1-1; perhaps TRBD1 as D (6 bases). This CDR3 is built from 14 residues. Germline loops: CDR1 LGHNA, CDR2 YSLEER. The V gene lost 1 base and the J gene lost 9 bases, with 15 bases spanning the gap. The CDR3 sequence: CASSQAPDRHQAFF. The CDR3 DNA reads TGCGCCAGCAGCCAAGCTCCGGACAGACACCAAGCTTTCTTT.

This clonotype came up a few times. This chain uses TRBV11-2 with TRBJ2-1, with D tentatively TRBD1 or TRBD2 (5 bases each). V was cut by 3 bases and J by 3 bases, with 18 bases left in between. The CDR3 runs 17 residues. The germline V gene has CDR1 SGHAT and CDR2 FQNNGV. The CDR3 nucleotides read TGTGCCAGCAGCTTTACCCCTACGGGGCTAGGCTACAATGAGCAGTTCTTC. Amino acids: CASSFTPTGLGYNEQFF.

The chain carries TRBV12-5 and TRBJ2-7; D gene ambiguous. The CDR3 covers 15 residues. The V gene's germline CDR1 is LGHNT and CDR2 FRNRAP. V lost 1 base and J 0 bases, leaving 10 bases between the germline ends. CDR3 nucleotides: TGTGCTAGTGGTTTGGGGAAACCGAGCTCCTACGAGCAGTACTTC. Encoded protein: CASGLGKPSSYEQYF.

The CDR3 bases are TGTGCCAGTAGTATTAACAGGATGTCCCGGTCCAATGAGCAGTTCTTC. This sequence encodes CASSINRMSRSNEQFF. The chain employs TRBV19 and TRBJ2-1, with D possibly TRBD1 on 5 matching bases. The CDR3 covers 16 residues. From germline, CDR1 is LNHDA and CDR2 SQIVND (reference sequence). Trimming pared 3 bases from V and 6 bases from J, leaving 18 bases between.

This sequence joins TRBV7-8 and TRBJ2-3; D might be TRBD2 (6 bases). The CDR3 has 16 residues. Germline CDR1 reads SGHVS; CDR2 reads FQNEAQ. V was clipped by 5 bases and J by 1 base, with 16 bases between them. The CDR3 region has the DNA TGTGCCAGCAGCCCCTCAAATGGGGAGGGCACAGATACGCAGTATTTT. Translation: CASSPSNGEGTDTQYF. The variable domain in full, completed from reference TRBV7-8 and TRBJ2-3, reads GAGVSQSPRYKVAKRGQDVALRCDPISGHVSLFWYQQALGQGPEFLTYFQNEAQLDKSGLPSDRFFAERPEGSVSTLKIQRTQQEDSAVYLCASSPSNGEGTDTQYFGPGTRLTVL.

This chain links TRBV7-9 with TRBJ2-3; D might be TRBD2 (5 bases). Per germline, CDR1 SEHNR and CDR2 FQNEAQ (reference sequence). The V and J ends lost 3 bases and 6 bases respectively, with 22 bases between them. This CDR3 region has 17 residues. For the CDR3, the DNA is TGTGCCAGCAGCTTTCCAGATCGGGGTCCGAGTCGGGATACGCAGTATTTT. Translation gives CASSFPDRGPSRDTQYF.

This clonotype was detected once. The conserved final phenylalanine or tryptophan is absent from the CDR3, which likely points to a read error. This chain links TRBV28 with TRBJ2-1; TRBD1 might be the D (6 bases). Trimming removed 7 bases at V and 8 bases at J, with 21 bases between. Per germline, CDR1 MDHEN and CDR2 SYDVKM. The CDR3 runs 15 residues. CDR3 protein: CASTVQGVNLDEQFL. DNA of the CDR3: TGTGCCAGCACCGTACAGGGTGTGAATTTGGATGAGCAGTTCTTA.

The V call is TRBV11-2, the J call TRBJ1-6; no definite D call. The V end lost 0 bases, the J end lost 7 bases, and 7 bases lay between the germline ends. Germline CDR1 reads SGHAT; CDR2 reads FQNNGV. This CDR3 contains 14 residues. CDR3 sequence: CASSLDSANSPLHF. CDR3 nucleotides: TGTGCCAGCAGCTTAGATTCTGCGAATTCACCCCTCCACTTT.

A word on this clonotype: One end of the junction fails to match germline, which may point to a read error. This chain links TRBV7-6 with TRBJ2-2, with 8 bases lining up with TRBD1. Germline CDR1 reads SGHVS; CDR2 reads FNYEAQ. CDR3 length: 15 amino acids. The CDR3 DNA is TGTGCCAGCAGCTCAGACAGGGGTCGCACCGGTGAGCAGTTTTTT. Amino acids: CASSSDRGRTGEQFF. The entire variable domain, with the rest obtained from reference TRBV7-6 and TRBJ2-2, is as follows: GAGVSQSPRYKVTKRGQDVALRCDPISGHVSLYWYRQALGQGPEFLTYFNYEAQQDKSGLPNDRFSAERPEGSISTLTIQRTEQRDSAMYRCASSSDRGRTGEQFFGEGSRLTVL.

The chain carries TRBV27 and TRBJ2-7, with a tentative D call TRBD2 (6 bases). V lost 2 bases, J lost 2 bases, and 22 bases lay in between. The CDR3 covers 18 residues. Germline CDR1 and CDR2: MNHEY and SMNVEV (reference sequence). DNA of the CDR3: TGTGCCAGCAGTTTAGTGTATGGGGGGTCATGGAAAGCCTACGAGCAGTACTTC. It yields the protein CASSLVYGGSWKAYEQYF.

This chain connects TRBV15 to TRBJ1-1; D possibly corresponds to TRBD1 (5 bases). This CDR3 region has 16 residues. V was cut by 0 bases and J by 4 bases, with 15 bases left in between. CDR1 LNHNV and CDR2 YYDKDF come from the germline V gene (reference sequence). The chain's CDR3 is CATSRDLQGLGTEAFF. As DNA, the CDR3 is TGTGCCACCAGCAGAGATCTGCAGGGACTCGGCACTGAAGCTTTCTTT.

The rearrangement joins TRBV28 to TRBJ1-5; 8 nucleotides align to TRBD1. Germline CDR1 is MDHEN and CDR2 is SYDVKM. The CDR3 spans 16 residues. V lost 2 bases and J lost 6; bases outside the gene matches: 9. In DNA form, the CDR3 reads TGTGCCAGCAGTTTAGGGGGACAGGTTGAAAGTCAGCCCCAGCATTTT. This translates into CASSLGGQVESQPQHF.

This clonotype has ten or more counts. The chain couples TRBV7-8 to TRBJ2-7, with 8 nucleotides matching TRBD2. The germline gives CDR1 SGHVS, CDR2 FQNEAQ. CDR3 length: 14 amino acids. V dropped 3 bases and J dropped 4; count of bases not matched to a gene: 5. The CDR3 bases are TGTGCCAGCAGCTTTGGAGCGGGAGAATACGAGCAGTACTTC. This codes for CASSFGAGEYEQYF.

The rearrangement uses TRBV28 and TRBJ1-3, with D unclear. V was trimmed by 5 bases and J by 0 bases, leaving 11 bases between them. Germline V gives CDR1 MDHEN, CDR2 SYDVKM. The CDR3 length is 15 residues. CDR3 sequence: CASSQDRDSGNTIYF. DNA for the CDR3: TGTGCCAGCAGTCAGGACCGAGACTCTGGAAACACCATATATTTT.

This chain joins TRBV10-3 and TRBJ1-5; D unclear. Germline CDR1 reads ENHRY; CDR2 reads SYGVKD. Trimming stripped 0 bases from V and 0 bases from J, with 18 bases between. The CDR3 runs to 19 residues. CDR3 nucleotides: TGTGCCATCAGTGAGTCGATCTCAACGACGGGATATAGCAATCAGCCCCAGCATTTT. Protein sequence: CAISESISTTGYSNQPQHF.

This chain joins TRBV9 and TRBJ1-4; D gene uncertain. This CDR3 has 16 amino acids. V was pared by 0 bases and J by 7 bases, with 16 bases between. Germline assignment: CDR1 SGDLS and CDR2 YYNGEE. The DNA for the CDR3 is TGTGCCAGCAGCGTAGCCACGGGTTTTGGACTTGAAAAACTGTTTTTT. It translates to CASSVATGFGLEKLFF.